This TCR beta chain originates from a study of cytomegalovirus exposure and HLA in healthy donors. Study results and limitations: Cytomegalovirus status, reportedly, was diagnosed with high specificity and sensitivity by the classifier. Overall, around 160 TCR beta chains were annotated as cytomegalovirus-associated. In the roughly 120 validation repertoires, a later analysis found that first-cohort TCR clusters tended to co-occur.

Between the trimmed V and J ends, which lost 6 bases and 0 bases, there was a span of 9 bases. CDR3 length: 13 amino acids. Germline CDR1 reads GTSNPN; CDR2 reads SVGIG (reference sequence). Points on this clone: Its target is unknown.

Libraries were prepared by immunoSEQ multiplex PCR; TCRdb keeps only in-frame clonotypes and omits some of them. Counted here are 200,000 to 250,000 clones, 88% occurring once; the ten biggest clones make up around 3%. Sequences were obtained from PBMCs. This TCR was recovered from a woman aged 18-29 years in good health and CMV-seronegative. The V gene is TRBV30, the J gene TRBJ2-1; D ambiguous. The CDR3 region is CACSLSSYNEQFF. The CDR3 DNA is TGTGCCTGCTCCTTGAGCTCCTACAATGAGCAGTTCTTC.